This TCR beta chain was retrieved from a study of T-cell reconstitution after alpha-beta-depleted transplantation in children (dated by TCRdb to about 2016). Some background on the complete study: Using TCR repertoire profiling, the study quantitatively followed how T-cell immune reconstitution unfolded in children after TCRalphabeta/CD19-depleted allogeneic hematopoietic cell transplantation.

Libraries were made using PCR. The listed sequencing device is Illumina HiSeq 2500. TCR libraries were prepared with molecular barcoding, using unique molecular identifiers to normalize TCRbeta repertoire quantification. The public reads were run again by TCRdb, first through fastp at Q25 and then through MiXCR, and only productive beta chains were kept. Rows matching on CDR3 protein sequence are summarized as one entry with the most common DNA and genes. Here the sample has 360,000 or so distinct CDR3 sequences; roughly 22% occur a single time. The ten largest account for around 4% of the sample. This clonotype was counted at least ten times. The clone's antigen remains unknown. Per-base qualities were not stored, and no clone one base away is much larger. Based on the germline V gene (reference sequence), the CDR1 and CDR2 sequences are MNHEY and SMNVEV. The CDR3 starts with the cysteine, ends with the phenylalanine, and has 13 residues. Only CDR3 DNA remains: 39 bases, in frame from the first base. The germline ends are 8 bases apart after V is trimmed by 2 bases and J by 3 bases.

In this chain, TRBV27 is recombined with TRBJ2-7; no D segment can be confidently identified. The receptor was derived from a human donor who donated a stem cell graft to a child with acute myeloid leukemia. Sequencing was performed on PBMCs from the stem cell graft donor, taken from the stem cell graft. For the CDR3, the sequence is CASSLGAHYEQYF. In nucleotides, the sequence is TGTGCCAGCAGTTTAGGTGCTCACTACGAGCAGTACTTC.